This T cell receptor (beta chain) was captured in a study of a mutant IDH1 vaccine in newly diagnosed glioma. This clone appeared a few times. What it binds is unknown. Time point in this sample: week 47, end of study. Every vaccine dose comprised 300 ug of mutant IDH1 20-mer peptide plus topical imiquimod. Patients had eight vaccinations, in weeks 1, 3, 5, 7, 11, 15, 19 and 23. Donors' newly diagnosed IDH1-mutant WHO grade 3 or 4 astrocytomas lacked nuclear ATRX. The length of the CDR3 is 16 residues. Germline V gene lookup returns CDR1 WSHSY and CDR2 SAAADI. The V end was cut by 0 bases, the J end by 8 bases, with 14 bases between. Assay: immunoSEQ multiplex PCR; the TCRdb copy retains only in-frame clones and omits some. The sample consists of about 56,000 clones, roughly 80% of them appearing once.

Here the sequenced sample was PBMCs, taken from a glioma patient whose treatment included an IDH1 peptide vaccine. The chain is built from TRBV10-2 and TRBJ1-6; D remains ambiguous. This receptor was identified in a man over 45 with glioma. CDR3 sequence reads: CASSESRPEGHSPLHF. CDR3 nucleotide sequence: TGCGCCAGCAGTGAGTCGAGGCCCGAAGGTCATTCACCCCTCCACTTT.